The 11 T cell receptor beta chains given below trace back to one sample, sequenced in a study of T cells after posttransplantation cyclophosphamide. Only in-frame clones appear in the TCRdb table, and some are missing; sequencing was by immunoSEQ multiplex PCR. Among fewer than 2,000 clones listed, over 70% were seen once. The source material was CD8+ T cells sorted from bone marrow. The receptor set was obtained from a woman aged 45-65 years in good health and a related stem cell transplant donor.

The CDR3 bases are TGTGCCAGTAGTCCCGAACCGCCAGGGGACGGCTACACCTTC. Translated, it gives CASSPEPPGDGYTF. The rearrangement joins TRBV19 to TRBJ1-2, with D perhaps TRBD1 (6 bases). Deletions cut 5 bases from V and 8 bases from J, with 18 bases between. Germline V gene sequence: CDR1 LNHDA, CDR2 SQIVND (reference sequence). The CDR3 loop spans 14 amino acids.

V is TRBV27 and J is TRBJ1-1; TRBD1 matches 9 bases. V lost 5 bases and J lost 5; bases outside the gene matches: 6. The CDR3 spans 14 residues. Germline V gene lookup returns CDR1 MNHEY and CDR2 SMNVEV (reference sequence). The CDR3 DNA reads as TGTGCCAGCAGTATCACGACAGGGGGGACTGAAGCTTTCTTT. Protein sequence: CASSITTGGTEAFF.

The chain links TRBV7-2 to TRBJ2-7; TRBD2 matches 10 bases. The CDR3 extends over 16 amino acids. V shed 4 bases, J shed 2 bases, and the junction held 8 bases outside the gene matches. Looked up from germline, CDR1 is SGHTA and CDR2 is FQGNSA. CDR3 coding DNA: TGTGCCAGCAGCTCCAGTACTAGCGGGATCCCCTACGAGCAGTACTTC. Translated, it gives CASSSSTSGIPYEQYF.

The chain employs TRBV7-9 and TRBJ2-7; D may be TRBD1 (6 bases). Germline CDR1 and CDR2: SEHNR and FQNEAQ (reference sequence). The V gene lost 2 bases and the J gene lost 0 bases, with 11 bases spanning the gap. This CDR3 region has 15 residues. CDR3 sequence reads: CASSLNGQTSYEQYF. The CDR3 nucleotides read TGTGCCAGCAGCTTAAACGGACAGACCTCCTACGAGCAGTACTTC.

This clone was counted once. The chain links TRBV2 to TRBJ1-2; TRBD1 agrees at 7 bases. This CDR3 spans 17 amino acids. Germline CDR1 is SNHLY and CDR2 is FYNNEI. V shed 1 base and J 7 bases; nucleotides not matched to a gene: 15. This chain's CDR3 is CASSEVSGAGGTSGYTF. CDR3 in DNA: TGTGCCAGCAGTGAAGTATCGGGTGCAGGGGGAACGTCTGGCTACACCTTC.

The V call is TRBV19, the J call TRBJ2-7, with TRBD1 as a possible D gene (6 bases). CDR1 LNHDA and CDR2 SQIVND come from the germline V gene (reference sequence). This CDR3 has 13 residues. Trimming pared 7 bases from V and 7 bases from J, leaving 17 bases between. CDR3 sequence (DNA): TGTGCCAGTAATACGGATACCCAGGGGGAGCAGTACTTC. Residues: CASNTDTQGEQYF. Complete variable domain (other parts from reference TRBV19 and TRBJ2-7): DGGITQSPKYLFRKEGQNVTLSCEQNLNHDAMYWYRQDPGQGLRLIYYSQIVNDFQKGDIAEGYSVSREKKESFPLTVTSAQKNPTAFYLCASNTDTQGEQYFGPGTRLTVT.

The gene calls are TRBV19 and TRBJ2-4; 9 bases are a match to TRBD1. Germline trimming cut 4 bases from V and 1 base from J; bases unmatched to any gene: 8. CDR1 is LNHDA and CDR2 is SQIVND in the germline V gene (reference sequence). The CDR3 totals 17 residues. CDR3: CASSSYRGLGAKNIQYF. The DNA of the CDR3 is TGTGCCAGTAGTAGCTACAGGGGGCTTGGGGCCAAAAACATTCAGTACTTC.

In regard to this clone: The junction departs from the called germline gene at one end, perhaps through a read error. This CDR3 is also generated by other DNA sequences in the sample. The chain couples TRBV14 to TRBJ1-2, with 7 bases that match TRBD1. Looked up from germline, CDR1 is SGHDN and CDR2 is FVKESK. The CDR3 runs to 13 residues. The CDR3 loop is CASSSTGNYGYTF. In DNA, the CDR3 is TGTGCCAGCAGCTCGACAGGGAACTATGGTTACACCTTC.

The V gene is TRBV7-8, the J gene TRBJ2-4; D unresolved. CDR1 is SGHVS, CDR2 FQNEAQ, per germline. The CDR3 sequence is 13 residues long. The V gene lost 1 base and the J gene lost 7 bases, with 8 bases spanning the gap. CDR3 loop: CASSLGLVNIQYF. The CDR3 DNA reads TGTGCCAGCAGCTTAGGACTCGTCAACATTCAGTACTTC.

V and J are TRBV11-3 and TRBJ2-2, with 8 bases aligning to TRBD1. CDR3 length equals 16 residues. Germline V CDR1 and CDR2: SGHNT, YENEEA. The trim removed 5 bases at V and 2 bases at J, leaving 7 bases unmatched. Here the CDR3 reads CASSARTGLNTGELFF. CDR3 nucleotides: TGTGCCAGCAGCGCCCGGACAGGGCTTAACACCGGGGAGCTGTTTTTT.

The gene calls are TRBV25-1 and TRBJ1-1; TRBD1 matches 8 bases. CDR3 size: 15 residues. V shed 6 bases and J 0 bases; nucleotides not matched to a gene: 6. The germline gives CDR1 MGHDK, CDR2 SYGVNS. CDR3 protein: CASSRDRNMNTEAFF. CDR3 nucleotide sequence: TGTGCCAGCAGCCGGGACAGGAACATGAACACTGAAGCTTTCTTT. Complete variable domain (other parts from reference TRBV25-1 and TRBJ1-1): EADIYQTPRYLVIGTGKKITLECSQTMGHDKMYWYQQDPGMELHLIHYSYGVNSTEKGDLSSESTVSRIRTEHFPLTLESARPSHTSQYLCASSRDRNMNTEAFFGQGTRLTVV.